The TCR beta chain under discussion was sequenced for a study of cytomegalovirus exposure and HLA in healthy donors. Overall study results and limits: The study found most TCR sequences rare, yet found some public TCRs in many donors. TCR beta V segments were, for the most part, productive about 87% or about 30% of the time in an earlier analysis. Across donors, presence/absence analyses took sequencing depth to be roughly uniform.

The primer mix had 60 Vbeta and 13 Jbeta primers. Measured with immunoSEQ multiplex PCR; TCRdb has only the in-frame clones, and not every one. The sample lists 130,000 or so clones, approximately 75% occurring once. CDR3 size: 20 residues. Trimming removed 3 bases at V and 0 bases at J, with 21 bases between. The V gene's germline CDR1 is LNHDA and CDR2 SQIVND (reference sequence). As regards this clone: Its target is not known.

This TCR came from a male donor in good health and CMV-seronegative. Specimen: PBMCs. The genes are TRBV19 and TRBJ1-6, with no clear D. The CDR3 sequence: CASSIGQLASRSSYNSPLHF. The CDR3 DNA is TGTGCCAGTAGTATTGGCCAGCTTGCATCCCGGAGCTCCTATAATTCACCCCTCCACTTT.